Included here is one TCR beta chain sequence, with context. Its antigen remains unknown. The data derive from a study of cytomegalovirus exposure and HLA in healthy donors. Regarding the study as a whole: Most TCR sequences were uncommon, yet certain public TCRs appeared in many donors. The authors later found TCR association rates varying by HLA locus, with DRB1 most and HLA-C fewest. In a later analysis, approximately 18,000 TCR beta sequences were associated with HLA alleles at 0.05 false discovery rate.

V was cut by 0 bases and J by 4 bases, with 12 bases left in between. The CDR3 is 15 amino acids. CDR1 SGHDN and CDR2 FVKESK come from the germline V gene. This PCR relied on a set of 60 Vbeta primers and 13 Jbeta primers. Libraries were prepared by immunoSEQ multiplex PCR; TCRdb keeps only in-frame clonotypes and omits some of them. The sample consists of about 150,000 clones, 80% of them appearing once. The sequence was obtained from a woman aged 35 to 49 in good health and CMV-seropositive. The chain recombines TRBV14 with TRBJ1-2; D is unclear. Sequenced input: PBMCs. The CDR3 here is CASSQDIHPSYGYTF. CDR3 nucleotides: TGTGCCAGCAGCCAAGATATACATCCCTCCTATGGCTACACCTTC. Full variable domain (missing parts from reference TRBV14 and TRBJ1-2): EAGVTQFPSHSVIEKGQTVTLRCDPISGHDNLYWYRRVMGKEIKFLLHFVKESKQDESGMPNNRFLAERTGGTYSTLKVQPAELEDSGVYFCASSQDIHPSYGYTFGSGTRLTVV.